Listed here are 25 T cell receptor beta chains from one sample, sequenced in a study of OX40 agonist ivuxolimab in advanced cancers. Profiled with immunoSEQ multiplex PCR; TCRdb holds only in-frame clones, not every one. This repertoire shows about 70,000 clones, 80% to 90% found once; its top ten account for roughly 3%. The sequenced sample was CD4+ or CD8+ T cells sorted from blood, obtained in a trial of the OX40 agonist ivuxolimab. These TCRs come from an adult with an advanced solid tumor such as melanoma, head and neck, liver or kidney cancer.

This chain joins TRBV18 and TRBJ1-5; D is unresolved. The CDR3 is 15 amino acids. The germline V gene encodes CDR1 KGHSH and CDR2 LQKENI. The V gene lost 6 bases and the J gene lost 2 bases, with 14 bases spanning the gap. CDR3 sequence reads: CASSPGSAGNQPQHF. CDR3 sequence (DNA): TGTGCCAGCTCCCCTGGGTCGGCAGGCAATCAGCCCCAGCATTTT.

This clone was seen a handful of times. This chain uses TRBV7-2 with TRBJ1-4, with D uncertain. Germline values: CDR1 SGHTA, CDR2 FQGNSA. Trimming took off 1 base at V and 6 bases at J, with 15 bases between the two ends. The CDR3 has 16 residues. The CDR3 loop is CASSLGGTGSYEKLFF. CDR3 nucleotide sequence: TGTGCCAGCAGCTTAGGGGGAACGGGGAGTTATGAAAAACTGTTTTTT.

The chain combines TRBV6-6 with TRBJ2-6; tentative D call: TRBD1 (6 bases). The germline V and J ends were trimmed by 4 bases and 0 bases, with 10 bases remaining between them. The germline V gene has CDR1 MNHNY and CDR2 SVGAGI (reference sequence). This CDR3 comprises 16 residues. The CDR3 here is CASSSNRDSGANVLTF. The CDR3 DNA reads as TGTGCCAGCAGTTCAAACAGGGACTCTGGGGCCAACGTCCTGACTTTC.

V gene TRBV6-4 combines with J gene TRBJ1-1; D is undetermined. The germline V gene encodes CDR1 MRHNA and CDR2 SNTAGT. V was cut by 2 bases and J by 4 bases, with 8 bases left in between. This CDR3 has 13 residues. The CDR3 DNA sequence: TGTGCCAGCAGTGACCAAGGAGGCACTGAAGCTTTCTTT. Protein sequence: CASSDQGGTEAFF.

The chain employs TRBV11-2 and TRBJ2-7; TRBD2 aligns across 11 bases. Germline V gene sequence: CDR1 SGHAT, CDR2 FQNNGV. Trimming at V came to 4 bases and at J to 4 bases, leaving 3 bases not matched to a gene. The CDR3 contains 14 residues. In DNA form, the CDR3 reads TGTGCCAGCAGCTCCGGGACTAGCGGATACGAGCAGTACTTC. This codes for CASSSGTSGYEQYF.

DNA of the CDR3: TGTGCCAGCAGTCGTAGGGGGCCGGGCACCGGGGAGCTGTTTTTT. It is translated as CASSRRGPGTGELFF. The chain employs TRBV6-1 and TRBJ2-2; 7 bases line up with TRBD1. Germline trimming cut 5 bases from V and 4 bases from J; bases unmatched to any gene: 7. Germline values: CDR1 MNHNS, CDR2 SASEGT. CDR3 size: 15 residues.

As concerns this clone: Other nucleotide sequences in the sample specify the same CDR3. The chain joins TRBV6-1 to TRBJ2-1, with 8 nucleotides matching TRBD1. This CDR3 region has 15 residues. Germline V gene data show CDR1 as MNHNS and CDR2 as SASEGT. V lost 2 bases to trimming and J lost 4 bases; unmatched junction nucleotides: 4. This CDR3 reads CASSENTGGYNEQFF. The CDR3 DNA follows: TGTGCCAGCAGTGAAAACACAGGGGGGTACAATGAGCAGTTCTTC.

This sequence joins TRBV9 and TRBJ2-2, with TRBD1 matching over 7 bases. V gave up 0 bases and J gave up 4 bases; unmatched junction bases: 9. The CDR3 runs to 17 residues. The germline V gene has CDR1 SGDLS and CDR2 YYNGEE. The CDR3 DNA follows: TGTGCCAGCAGCGTAGGAAAGCACAGGGGTGCCACCGGGGAGCTGTTTTTT. Its translation is CASSVGKHRGATGELFF. The whole variable domain, filled in from reference TRBV9 and TRBJ2-2, reads DSGVTQTPKHLITATGQRVTLRCSPRSGDLSVYWYQQSLDQGLQFLIQYYNGEERAKGNILERFSAQQFPDLHSELNLSSLELGDSALYFCASSVGKHRGATGELFFGEGSRLTVL.

In DNA form, the CDR3 reads TGTGCCAGCAGCGTAGGGGCTAGCGCCAGCACAGATACGCAGTATTTT. This translates into CASSVGASASTDTQYF. The chain joins TRBV9 to TRBJ2-3; D might be TRBD2 (6 bases). V gave up 0 bases and J gave up 0 bases, with 11 bases separating them. Per the germline V gene, CDR1 is SGDLS and CDR2 is YYNGEE. CDR3 length: 16 residues.

The V call is TRBV5-6, the J call TRBJ2-1; 11 nucleotides line up with TRBD2. The length of the CDR3 is 18 residues. Looked up from germline, CDR1 is SGHDT and CDR2 is YYEEEE. V trimming: 0 bases; J trimming: 2 bases; junction bases outside the gene matches: 7. This CDR3 is CASSLGGVAGGPYNEQFF. The CDR3 DNA follows: TGTGCCAGCAGCTTGGGCGGGGTAGCGGGAGGGCCCTACAATGAGCAGTTCTTC. The whole variable domain, filled in from reference TRBV5-6 and TRBJ2-1, reads DAGVTQSPTHLIKTRGQQVTLRCSPKSGHDTVSWYQQALGQGPQFIFQYYEEEERQRGNFPDRFSGHQFPNYSSELNVNALLLGDSALYLCASSLGGVAGGPYNEQFFGPGTRLTVL.

A few counts support this clone. The rearrangement uses TRBV5-6 and TRBJ1-1; no firm D call. The CDR3 consists of 14 residues. Germline CDR1 is SGHDT and CDR2 is YYEEEE. Between the trimmed V and J ends, which lost 4 bases and 1 base, there was a span of 11 bases. CDR3 in DNA: TGTGCCAGCAGCCCTCGCATAGGGAACACTGAAGCTTTCTTT. Protein sequence: CASSPRIGNTEAFF.

V usage is TRBV28 and J usage is TRBJ2-7, with D hard to call. This CDR3 has 13 residues. Trimming took off 4 bases at V and 6 bases at J, with 13 bases between the two ends. The germline gives CDR1 MDHEN, CDR2 SYDVKM. The CDR3 DNA is TGTGCCAGCAGTTCCCAAACCCGTACCGAGCAGTACTTC. This encodes CASSSQTRTEQYF.

This chain joins TRBV6-1 and TRBJ2-1, with a possible D match to TRBD2 (5 bases). Germline lookup yields CDR1 MNHNS and CDR2 SASEGT. V shed 6 bases and J shed 0 bases, with 9 bases lying between them. The CDR3 loop spans 14 amino acids. The DNA of the CDR3 is TGTGCCAGCAGGAGCCGGGGCTCCTACAATGAGCAGTTCTTC. This sequence encodes CASRSRGSYNEQFF.

The rearrangement joins TRBV29-1 to TRBJ2-7, with D uncertain. CDR1 and CDR2 (germline): SQVTM, ANQGSEA. V lost 7 bases and J lost 1, with 8 bases in between. The CDR3 has 11 amino acids. The CDR3 coding sequence is TGCAGCGCAACAAGATCCTACGAGCAGTACTTC. Encoded protein: CSATRSYEQYF.

J is TRBJ1-2 and V is TRBV2, with D unclear. The V end lost 2 bases, the J end lost 7 bases, and 11 bases lay between the germline ends. The length of the CDR3 is 13 residues. From germline, CDR1 is SNHLY and CDR2 FYNNEI. In nucleotides, the CDR3 is TGTGCCAGCAGTGAAAATTCACCCCCTGGCTACACCTTC. It encodes CASSENSPPGYTF. Using reference TRBV2 and TRBJ1-2 for the parts outside the CDR3, the full variable domain is EPEVTQTPSHQVTQMGQEVILRCVPISNHLYFYWYRQILGQKVEFLVSFYNNEISEKSEIFDDQFSVERPDGSNFTLKIRSTKLEDSAMYFCASSENSPPGYTFGSGTRLTVV.

This clone was observed a handful of times. The rearrangement joins TRBV7-9 to TRBJ2-5, with D uncertain. This CDR3 contains 11 residues. Germline CDR1 SEHNR, CDR2 FQNEAQ (reference sequence). V gave up 2 bases and J gave up 3 bases, with 1 base separating them. The chain's CDR3 is CASSLKETQYF. The CDR3 coding sequence is TGTGCCAGCAGCTTAAAAGAGACCCAGTACTTC.

V and J are TRBV6-4 and TRBJ2-2; D is undetermined. The germline CDR1 and CDR2 sequences are MRHNA and SNTAGT. CDR3 length: 13 amino acids. V was trimmed by 0 bases and J by 11 bases, leaving 10 bases between them. The CDR3 here is CASSDSRLGELFF. CDR3 bases: TGTGCCAGCAGTGACTCGAGGCTAGGCGAGCTGTTTTTT.

The rearrangement joins TRBV5-6 to TRBJ1-6, with D uncertain. Trimming cost V 1 base and J 9 bases, with 5 bases left between them. The CDR3 length is 12 residues. Germline lookup yields CDR1 SGHDT and CDR2 YYEEEE. This chain's CDR3 is CASSLFTSPLHF. For the CDR3, the DNA is TGTGCCAGCAGCTTGTTTACTTCACCCCTCCACTTT.

The chain is built from TRBV6-1 and TRBJ1-4; TRBD1 aligns across 7 bases. The CDR3 has 16 amino acids. The germline V gene encodes CDR1 MNHNS and CDR2 SASEGT. The V and J ends lost 1 base and 0 bases, in that order; junction bases with no gene match: 2. The CDR3 is CASSEGTGATNEKLFF. CDR3 bases: TGTGCCAGCAGTGAAGGGACAGGCGCAACTAATGAAAAACTGTTTTTT.

This chain links TRBV7-9 with TRBJ1-5, with D hard to call. The CDR3 spans 12 residues. The germline V gene encodes CDR1 SEHNR and CDR2 FQNEAQ (reference sequence). Deletions cut 5 bases from V and 6 bases from J, with 8 bases between. The CDR3: CASSTDGQPQHF. The CDR3 coding sequence is TGTGCCAGCAGCACGGACGGTCAGCCCCAGCATTTT.

The sample holds one count of this clone. The genes are TRBV27 and TRBJ2-7, with 9 bases fitting TRBD2. The CDR3 runs to 15 residues. In germline, CDR1 is MNHEY, CDR2 SMNVEV (reference sequence). Losses at the gene ends were 4 bases for V and 1 base for J; bases not matched to a gene: 5. CDR3 DNA: TGTGCCAGCAGTTCCTTGGCGGGAGGGTCCTACGAGCAGTACTTC. Protein sequence: CASSSLAGGSYEQYF.

The V and J genes are TRBV10-2 and TRBJ2-5; 9 positions match TRBD2. CDR3 length: 18 residues. Per germline, CDR1 WSHSY and CDR2 SAAADI. With 0 bases clipped from V and 5 bases from J, the junction kept 13 bases outside the gene matches. The CDR3 here is CASSESTISGGPVETQYF. The CDR3 DNA is TGCGCCAGCAGTGAGTCGACGATTAGCGGGGGACCCGTGGAGACCCAGTACTTC.

V is TRBV5-1 and J is TRBJ1-3; maybe TRBD1 (6 bases). The CDR3 consists of 14 residues. V was pared by 5 bases and J by 0 bases, with 9 bases between. Germline-derived CDR1 and CDR2 are SGHRS and YFSETQ. The CDR3 DNA sequence: TGCGCCAGCAGAGAACAGGGCTCTGGAAACACCATATATTTT. Protein product: CASREQGSGNTIYF. The full variable domain, with the rest looked up from reference TRBV5-1 and TRBJ1-3, is KAGVTQTPRYLIKTRGQQVTLSCSPISGHRSVSWYQQTPGQGLQFLFEYFSETQRNKGNFPGRFSGRQFSNSRSEMNVSTLELGDSALYLCASREQGSGNTIYFGEGSWLTVV.

This chain uses TRBV4-2 with TRBJ2-7, with D maybe TRBD1 (6 bases). This CDR3 region has 14 residues. CDR1 and CDR2 (germline): LGHNA, YNFKEQ. The ends were cut back, 5 bases at V and 3 bases at J, with 14 bases in the middle. DNA for the CDR3: TGTGCCAGCAGCTTATACCGGGACAACTACGAGCAGTACTTC. Residues: CASSLYRDNYEQYF.

V gene TRBV4-1 combines with J gene TRBJ2-1; no firm D call. This CDR3 has 14 residues. The ends were cut back, 4 bases at V and 3 bases at J, with 10 bases in the middle. Germline loops: CDR1 MGHRA, CDR2 YSYEKL. CDR3: CASSPPQNYNEQFF. As DNA, the CDR3 is TGCGCCAGCAGCCCCCCCCAGAACTACAATGAGCAGTTCTTC.